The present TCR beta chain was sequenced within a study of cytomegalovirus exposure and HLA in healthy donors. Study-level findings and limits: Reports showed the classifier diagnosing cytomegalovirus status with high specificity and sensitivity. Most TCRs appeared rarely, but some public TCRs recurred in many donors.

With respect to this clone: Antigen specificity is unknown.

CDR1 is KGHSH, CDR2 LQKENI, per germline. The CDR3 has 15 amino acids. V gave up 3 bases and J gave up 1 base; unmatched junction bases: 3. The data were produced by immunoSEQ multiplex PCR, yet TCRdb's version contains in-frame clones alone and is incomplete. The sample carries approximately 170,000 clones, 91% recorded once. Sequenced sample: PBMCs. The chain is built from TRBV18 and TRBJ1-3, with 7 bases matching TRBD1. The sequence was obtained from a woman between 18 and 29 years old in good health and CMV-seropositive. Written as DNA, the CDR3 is TGTGCCAGCTCACCCGACAGGGCTTCTGGAAACACCATATATTTT. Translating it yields CASSPDRASGNTIYF.